Listed below are T cell receptor beta chains from one sample, sequenced in a study of PD-1 blockade in classical Hodgkin lymphoma. Clones were sequenced by immunoSEQ multiplex PCR, and TCRdb holds only the in-frame ones, with some missing. The table shows roughly 16,000 clones, with around 90% occurring only once. The sequencing sample was made of peripheral blood mononuclear cells (PBMCs). These TCRs come from a human donor with classical Hodgkin lymphoma. Both conserved end residues are part of each CDR3. A D gene is named only where the DNA matches it firmly. Clone size is given for some rows only: seen once, a few or many times, or a class if the clone is expanded.

j_gene	v_gene	d_gene	abundance	CDR3nt	CDR3aa
TRBJ2-7	TRBV7-2	.	.	TGTGCCAGCAGCTCCCCTTCTTTAGCGGCCCACTTC	CASSSPSLAAHF
TRBJ2-5	TRBV6-6	TRBD1	.	TGTGCCAGCAGTAACCGGGACAGGGGGCGGGAGACCCAGTACTTC	CASSNRDRGRETQYF
TRBJ2-1	TRBV7-2	TRBD2	.	TGTGCCAGCAGTCCTACGGGACTAGCGGTGGTGGGCAATGAGCAGTTCTTC	CASSPTGLAVVGNEQFF
TRBJ2-7	TRBV5-6	.	.	TGTGCCAGCAGCTCCATAGCGGAAAGCTCCTACGAGCAGTACTTC	CASSSIAESSYEQYF
TRBJ2-6	TRBV4-3	.	.	TGCGCCAGCAGCCAAGACATCCCCCTGGGACTTTCTGGGGCCAACGTCCTGACTTTC	CASSQDIPLGLSGANVLTF
TRBJ1-2	TRBV6-5	.	.	TGTGCCAGCAGCCAAAGACAGGCTTATGGCTACACCTTC	CASSQRQAYGYTF
TRBJ1-1	TRBV15	.	.	TGTGCCACCAGCAGAGAACTGGGTACCTACACTGAAGCTTTCTTT	CATSRELGTYTEAFF
TRBJ2-3	TRBV9	.	.	TGTGCCAGCAGCCCGAGAGGGCGGTCCTCTCGGAGCACAGATACGCAGTATTTT	CASSPRGRSSRSTDTQYF
TRBJ2-3	TRBV7-8	TRBD1	.	TGTGCCAGCAGCTTAATACAGGGGCCAGCAGATACGCAGTATTTT	CASSLIQGPADTQYF
TRBJ1-2	TRBV6-1	.	.	TGTGCCAGCAGTGAACCGGGACGGATGCCTTATGGCTACACCTTC	CASSEPGRMPYGYTF
TRBJ2-7	TRBV5-1	.	.	TGCGCCAGCAGCTTGGGACAGTTCCTTGAGGGGGGCCTATACGAGCAGTACTTC	CASSLGQFLEGGLYEQYF
TRBJ2-5	TRBV5-5	TRBD2	.	TGTGCCAGCAGCCCGTCGGAAAGACTAGCGGGAGTCCCAGAGACCCAGTACTTC	CASSPSERLAGVPETQYF
TRBJ2-7	TRBV29-1	.	few	TGCAGCGTTGAACGGCAGGGTCAGCGCGAGCAGTACTTC	CSVERQGQREQYF
TRBJ2-1	TRBV14	.	.	TGTGCCAGCAGCCTAGTCCAAAGCTCCTACAATGAGCAGTTCTTC	CASSLVQSSYNEQFF
TRBJ2-1	TRBV6-6	.	.	TGTGCCAGCAGTTACTCAAGTGAGCAGTTCTTC	CASSYSSEQFF
TRBJ1-2	TRBV2	TRBD1	few	TGTGCCAGCCAGGGACAGGTCTTCAACTATGGCTACACCTTC	CASQGQVFNYGYTF
TRBJ2-3	TRBV9	TRBD2	.	TGTGCCAGCAGCGTAGTTCCTAGCGGACCAACAGATACGCAGTATTTT	CASSVVPSGPTDTQYF
TRBJ2-7	TRBV11-2	TRBD1	.	TGTGCCAGCAGCTGGGGGGGACAGGGGAGCGACGAGCAGTACTTC	CASSWGGQGSDEQYF
TRBJ1-4	TRBV5-1	TRBD1	.	TGCGCCAGCGGAACAGGGGCGCCCCGGGAAAAACTGTTTTTT	CASGTGAPREKLFF
TRBJ2-2	TRBV5-1	TRBD1	few	TGCGCCAGCAGCTGGTACAGGGGAACCGGGGAGCTGTTTTTT	CASSWYRGTGELFF
TRBJ2-3	TRBV7-6	.	.	TGTGCCAGCAGCCCCCCTCTAGTGACGCCCCACACAGATACGCAGTATTTT	CASSPPLVTPHTDTQYF
TRBJ1-1	TRBV7-3	TRBD1	.	TGTGCCAGCAGCTCTGGACAGGGGATGGGCGCTGAAGCTTTCTTT	CASSSGQGMGAEAFF
TRBJ2-2	TRBV5-1	.	few	TGCGCCAGCAGCTTGGAGGGGTCGACTCTCACCGGGGAGCTGTTTTTT	CASSLEGSTLTGELFF
TRBJ1-3	TRBV5-1	.	.	TGCGCCAGCAGCTCCCGGACATCTGGAAACACCATATATTTT	CASSSRTSGNTIYF
TRBJ2-7	TRBV30	.	once	TGTGCCTGGGCCAACAGGGCGTGGGAGCAGTACTTC	CAWANRAWEQYF
TRBJ1-5	TRBV2	.	.	TGTGCCAGCAGTATGGTACAGGGCCAGGGTCAGCCCCAGCATTTT	CASSMVQGQGQPQHF
TRBJ1-1	TRBV28	TRBD1	.	TGTGCCAGCAGTTTACCTGACAGGGGTGGCACTGAAGCTTTCTTT	CASSLPDRGGTEAFF
TRBJ2-1	TRBV9	.	.	TGTGCCAGCAGCGTAGCGGGGAGAAGTAACAATGAGCAGTTCTTC	CASSVAGRSNNEQFF
TRBJ2-1	TRBV30	TRBD1	few	TGTGCCTGGAGTCCGATTCCCGACAGGGGGCTGTCGCAGTTCTTC	CAWSPIPDRGLSQFF
TRBJ1-2	TRBV18	TRBD1	.	TGTGCCAGCTCACCCTCGGGACAGGGGAATTCTAACTATGGCTACACCTTC	CASSPSGQGNSNYGYTF
TRBJ1-2	TRBV28	.	.	TGTGCCAGCAGTTTAGGTGGGGCGCGAGGCTACACCTTC	CASSLGGARGYTF
TRBJ2-1	TRBV7-2	TRBD1	.	TGTGCCAGCAGCTACGGACAGGGGATGAATGAGCAGTTCTTC	CASSYGQGMNEQFF
TRBJ1-5	TRBV2	.	.	TGTGCCAGCAGTGAGGGACGGAAGAATCAGCCCCAGCATTTT	CASSEGRKNQPQHF
TRBJ2-1	TRBV7-3	TRBD2	.	TGTGCCAGCAGCTTAAGAATGGGGACTAGCGGGACGAATGAGCAGTTCTTC	CASSLRMGTSGTNEQFF
TRBJ2-1	TRBV19	.	.	TGTGCCAGTAGTCGGGCCCCCCAAAAGGTCTCCTACAATGAGCAGTTCTTC	CASSRAPQKVSYNEQFF
TRBJ1-2	TRBV28	.	.	TGTGCCAGCAGACTCCGACAGGACCTCCATGGCTACACCTTC	CASRLRQDLHGYTF
TRBJ2-7	TRBV11-2	TRBD1	.	TGTGCCAGCAGCTTAGAAGGGTTAGGGGGCGCTCCGGGATGGGACGAGCAGTACTTC	CASSLEGLGGAPGWDEQYF
TRBJ2-3	TRBV7-9	.	.	TGTGCCAGCAGCCCTGGGGAAGCTCTTGGGACAGATACGCAGTATTTT	CASSPGEALGTDTQYF
TRBJ2-3	TRBV10-3	.	.	TGTGCCATCAGTGAAGGGAGTTGGACAGATACGCAGTATTTT	CAISEGSWTDTQYF
TRBJ2-7	TRBV21-1	.	few	TGTGCCAGCTCCGGGACGCTTGCCTACGAGCAGTACTTC	CASSGTLAYEQYF
TRBJ2-7	TRBV19	.	.	TGTGCCAGCAGCAACCCCGGCAGGGCCTACGAGCAGTACTTC	CASSNPGRAYEQYF